This T cell receptor (beta chain) came from a study of CD8+CD57+ T cells in acquired aplastic anemia. Study in general: Healthy donor sequencing depth: 9.5 million to 10.8 million CD4+, 11 million to 14 million CD8+ reads.

Template material for TCR beta VDJ and CDR3 profiling consisted of genomic DNA. TCRdb independently ran MiXCR on the reads; one entry per CDR3 protein. The data show 180,000 or so distinct CDR3 sequences, around 45% seen once. This clonotype has ten or more counts. The antigen is undetermined. Study conclusions and caveats: Roughly 30 was the count of CD8+ CDR3 sequences that patients shared with controls.

This receptor was obtained from a human donor in good health. Sequencing input: sorted CD4+, CD8+, or CD8+CD57+ T cells (not recorded which) from PBMCs.

CDR3 DNA sequence: TGTGCCAGCAGCGGGCGGGATTTTCAGGATGGCTACACCTTC. Translating gives CASSGRDFQDGYTF. The chain is built from TRBV9 and TRBJ1-2; no definite D call. The germline V gene encodes CDR1 SGDLS and CDR2 YYNGEE. V was shortened by 3 bases and J by 6 bases, with 15 bases between the two germline ends. This CDR3 comprises 14 residues.